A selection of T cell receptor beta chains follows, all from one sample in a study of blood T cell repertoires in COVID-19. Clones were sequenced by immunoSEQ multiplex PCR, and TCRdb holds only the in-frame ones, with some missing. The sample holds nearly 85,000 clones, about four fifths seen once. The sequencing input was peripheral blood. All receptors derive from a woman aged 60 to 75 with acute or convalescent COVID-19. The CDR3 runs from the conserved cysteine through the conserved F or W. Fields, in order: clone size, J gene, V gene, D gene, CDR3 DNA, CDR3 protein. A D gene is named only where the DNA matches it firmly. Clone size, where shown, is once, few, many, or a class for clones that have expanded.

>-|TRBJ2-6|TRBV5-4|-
TGTGCCAGCAGCTTGCCATCCGGGTATGGGGCCAACGTCCTGACTTTC
CASSLPSGYGANVLTF
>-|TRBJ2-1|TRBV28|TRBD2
TGTGCCAGCAGTTCGGGACTATACAATGAGCAGTTCTTC
CASSSGLYNEQFF
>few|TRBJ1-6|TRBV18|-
TGTGCCAGCTCCCTAGACAGGCTAAATTCACCCCTCCACTTT
CASSLDRLNSPLHF
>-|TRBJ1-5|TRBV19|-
TGTGCCAGTATCGGGAGACAAGGGGGCAATCAGCCCCAGCATTTT
CASIGRQGGNQPQHF
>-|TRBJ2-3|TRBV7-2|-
TGTGCCAGCAGCTTGGTGAGGCGGGGTACGCAGTATTTT
CASSLVRRGTQYF
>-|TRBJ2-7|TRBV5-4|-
TGTGCCAGCAGCTTGGGAAGAGACGAGCAGTACTTC
CASSLGRDEQYF
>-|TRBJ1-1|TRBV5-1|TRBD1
TGCGCCAGCAGCGGGCAGGGGGTCGGCACTGAAGCTTTCTTT
CASSGQGVGTEAFF
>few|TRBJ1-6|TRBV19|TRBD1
TGTGCCAGTAGCCGGGACAGGGAACTCTATAATTCACCCCTCCACTTT
CASSRDRELYNSPLHF
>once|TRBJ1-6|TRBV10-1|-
TGCGCCAGCAGTGAGTCGGAAAACGGCGGGGATTCACCCCTCCACTTT
CASSESENGGDSPLHF
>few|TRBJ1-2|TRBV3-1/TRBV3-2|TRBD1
TGTGCCAGCAGCCCTACAGGGGGCTTGGGCTATGGCTACACCTTC
CASSPTGGLGYGYTF
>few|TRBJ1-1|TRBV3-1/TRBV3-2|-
TGTGCCAGCAGCCAAACAAAAGAAGAAGCTTTCTTT
CASSQTKEEAFF
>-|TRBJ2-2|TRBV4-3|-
TGCGCCAGCAGCCTTTCCGGGGGTACGGACACCGGGGAGCTGTTTTTT
CASSLSGGTDTGELFF
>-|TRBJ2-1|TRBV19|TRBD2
TGTGCCAGTAGCCTTGGACTAGCGGGGTACAATGAGCAGTTCTTC
CASSLGLAGYNEQFF
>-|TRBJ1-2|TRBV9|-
TGTGCCAGCAGCGTAGTGAAGCCTCCCTATGGCTACACCTTC
CASSVVKPPYGYTF
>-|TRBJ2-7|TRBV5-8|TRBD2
TGTGCCTGGGGGGGTAACTACGAGCAGTACTTC
CAWGGNYEQYF
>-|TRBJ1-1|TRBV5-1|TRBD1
TGCGCCAGCAGCCCCGACAGGGTGGTTGAAGCTTTCTTT
CASSPDRVVEAFF
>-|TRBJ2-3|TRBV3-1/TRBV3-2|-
TGTGCCACCGCATTTAGCGGTAGCACAGATACGCAGTATTTT
CATAFSGSTDTQYF
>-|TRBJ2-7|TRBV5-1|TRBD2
TGCGCCAGCAGTCCGGCTAGCGGGGAGTACGAGCAGTACTTC
CASSPASGEYEQYF
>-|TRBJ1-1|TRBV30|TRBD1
TGTGCCTGGAACAGGGGACTGAACACTGAAGCTTTCTTT
CAWNRGLNTEAFF
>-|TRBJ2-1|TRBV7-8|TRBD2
TGTGCCAGCAGCTCTAGGCCTAGCGGGGGGGCCGGGAATGAGCAGTTCTTC
CASSSRPSGGAGNEQFF
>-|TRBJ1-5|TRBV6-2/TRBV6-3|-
TGTGCCAGCAGCCCGGGGGGGGAAGGTAATCAGCCCCAGCATTTT
CASSPGGEGNQPQHF
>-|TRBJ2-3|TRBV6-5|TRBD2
TGTGCCAGCAGTTACTCGTTTGCGGGAGGTACAGATACGCAGTATTTT
CASSYSFAGGTDTQYF
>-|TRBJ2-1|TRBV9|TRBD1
TGTGCCAGCAGCGTAGCTACAGGGACAGGGGGGGTAAGGGATGAGCAGTTCTTC
CASSVATGTGGVRDEQFF
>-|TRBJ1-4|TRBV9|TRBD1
TGTGCCAGCAGCGTAGGACAGGGTACTAATGAAAAACTGTTTTTT
CASSVGQGTNEKLFF
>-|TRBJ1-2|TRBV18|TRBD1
TGTGCCAGCTCACCAGGACAGGGGAGTGTCCAGGCCTATGGCTACACCTTC
CASSPGQGSVQAYGYTF
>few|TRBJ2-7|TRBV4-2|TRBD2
TGTGCCAGCAGCCAAGAGGATAGCGGGGGATACTACGAGCAGTACTTC
CASSQEDSGGYYEQYF
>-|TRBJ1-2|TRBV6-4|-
TGTGCCAGCAGTGATTGGGCCAATCCGTGGGGGGGATATGGCTACACCTTC
CASSDWANPWGGYGYTF
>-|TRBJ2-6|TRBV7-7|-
TGTGCTAGCAGCTCTAGCTCTGGGGCCAACGTCCTGACTTTC
CASSSSSGANVLTF
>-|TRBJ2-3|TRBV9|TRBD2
TGTGCCAGCAGCGTACAAGCGGGGGGGCCTGGAAGCACAGATACGCAGTATTTT
CASSVQAGGPGSTDTQYF
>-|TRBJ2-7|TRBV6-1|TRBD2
TGTGCCAGCAGTGAAGTGGCGGGAGGGCCGTTCGAGCAGTACTTC
CASSEVAGGPFEQYF
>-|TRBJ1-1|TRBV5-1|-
TGCGCCAGCAGCTCTATACAGGCTTATCAAACTGAAGCTTTCTTT
CASSSIQAYQTEAFF
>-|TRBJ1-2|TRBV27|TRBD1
TGTGCCAGCAGTGCCCAACGGGGACAGGGGGCGGGAGGGTATGGCTACACCTTC
CASSAQRGQGAGGYGYTF
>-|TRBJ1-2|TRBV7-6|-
TGTGCCAGCAGCTTAGGGGGGCCGGATTTCTATGGCTACACCTTC
CASSLGGPDFYGYTF
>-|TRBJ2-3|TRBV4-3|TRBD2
TGCGCCAGCAGCCAAGCAGGGACTAGGGGCACAGATACGCAGTATTTT
CASSQAGTRGTDTQYF
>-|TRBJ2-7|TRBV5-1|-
TGCGCCAGCAGCCCGGACGGACTCACCTACGAGCAGTACTTC
CASSPDGLTYEQYF
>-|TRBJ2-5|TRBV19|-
TGTGCCAGTAGTATAGGATCAGGGTCGGGGGAAGAGACCCAGTACTTC
CASSIGSGSGEETQYF
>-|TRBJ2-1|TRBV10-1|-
TGCGCCGGCACGGGGTGGGGGGTGGATGCCCTTAGAAATGAGCAGTTCTTC
CAGTGWGVDALRNEQFF
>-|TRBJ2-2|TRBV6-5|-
TGTGCCAGCAGAACGGGAGTAAACACCGGGGAGCTGTTTTTT
CASRTGVNTGELFF
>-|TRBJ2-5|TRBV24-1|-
TGTGCCACCGGACACAGGGTCGGGGAGACCCAGTACTTC
CATGHRVGETQYF
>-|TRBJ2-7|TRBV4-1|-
TGCGCCAGCAGCCAAGAGGGACAACACTACGAGCAGTACTTC
CASSQEGQHYEQYF
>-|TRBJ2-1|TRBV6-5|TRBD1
TGTGCCAGCGGGGTGGGACAGCTATACAATGAGCAGTTCTTC
CASGVGQLYNEQFF
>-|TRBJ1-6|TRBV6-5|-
TGTGCCAGCAGCGAGGGTATGAATTCACCCCTCCACTTT
CASSEGMNSPLHF
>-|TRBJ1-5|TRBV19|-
TGTGCCAGTAGTATTCCAGGGAAAGCGAGGAGAAATCAGCCCCAGCATTTT
CASSIPGKARRNQPQHF
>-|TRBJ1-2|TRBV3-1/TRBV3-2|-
TGTGCCAGCAGCCAACTGGACGTTGGGAGAGGCTACACCTTC
CASSQLDVGRGYTF
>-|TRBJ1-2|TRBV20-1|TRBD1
TGCAGTGCTACTGACAGGGGGCAGGGCTACACCTTC
CSATDRGQGYTF
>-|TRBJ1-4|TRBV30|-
TGTGCCTGGAGACGGGGTATGGAAAAACTGTTTTTT
CAWRRGMEKLFF
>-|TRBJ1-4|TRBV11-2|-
TGTGCCAGCAGGACAGGAAAGGGACATGAAAAACTGTTTTTT
CASRTGKGHEKLFF
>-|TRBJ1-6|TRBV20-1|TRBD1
TGCAGTGCTAGACAGGGGGCCCTGGCCCACTTT
CSARQGALAHF
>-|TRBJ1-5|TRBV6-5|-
TGTGCCAGCACCCAAGTGGGAGAGGGCAATCAGCCCCAGCATTTT
CASTQVGEGNQPQHF
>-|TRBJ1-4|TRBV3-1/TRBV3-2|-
TGTGCCAGCAGCCAAAATCGTGAAAAACTGTTTTTT
CASSQNREKLFF
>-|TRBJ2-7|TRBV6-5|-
TGTGCCAGCAGTTACGGGGGGATGACAGCCTACGAGCAGTACTTC
CASSYGGMTAYEQYF
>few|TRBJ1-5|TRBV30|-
TGTGCCTGGGGGGCGGGGCTCAATCAGCCCCAGCATTTT
CAWGAGLNQPQHF
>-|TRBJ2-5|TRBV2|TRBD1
TGTGCCCGAAGCCGGGACAGGGGTGGAGAGACCCAGTACTTC
CARSRDRGGETQYF